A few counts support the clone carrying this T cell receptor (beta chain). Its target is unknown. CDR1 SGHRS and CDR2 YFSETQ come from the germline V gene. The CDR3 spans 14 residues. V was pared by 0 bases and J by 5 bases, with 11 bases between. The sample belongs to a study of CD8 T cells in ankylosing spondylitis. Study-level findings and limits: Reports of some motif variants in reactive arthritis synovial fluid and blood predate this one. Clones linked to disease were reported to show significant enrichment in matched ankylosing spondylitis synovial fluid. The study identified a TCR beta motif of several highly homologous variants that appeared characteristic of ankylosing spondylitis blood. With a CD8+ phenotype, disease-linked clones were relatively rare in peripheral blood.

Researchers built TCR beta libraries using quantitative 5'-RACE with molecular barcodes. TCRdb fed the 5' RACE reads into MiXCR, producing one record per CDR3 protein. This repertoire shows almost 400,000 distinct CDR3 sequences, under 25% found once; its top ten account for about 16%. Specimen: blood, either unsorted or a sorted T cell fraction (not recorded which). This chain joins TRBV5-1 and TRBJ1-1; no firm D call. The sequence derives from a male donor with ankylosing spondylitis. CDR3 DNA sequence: TGCGCCAGCAGCTTGGACGGTCGCGAAACTGAAGCTTTCTTT. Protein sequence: CASSLDGRETEAFF.